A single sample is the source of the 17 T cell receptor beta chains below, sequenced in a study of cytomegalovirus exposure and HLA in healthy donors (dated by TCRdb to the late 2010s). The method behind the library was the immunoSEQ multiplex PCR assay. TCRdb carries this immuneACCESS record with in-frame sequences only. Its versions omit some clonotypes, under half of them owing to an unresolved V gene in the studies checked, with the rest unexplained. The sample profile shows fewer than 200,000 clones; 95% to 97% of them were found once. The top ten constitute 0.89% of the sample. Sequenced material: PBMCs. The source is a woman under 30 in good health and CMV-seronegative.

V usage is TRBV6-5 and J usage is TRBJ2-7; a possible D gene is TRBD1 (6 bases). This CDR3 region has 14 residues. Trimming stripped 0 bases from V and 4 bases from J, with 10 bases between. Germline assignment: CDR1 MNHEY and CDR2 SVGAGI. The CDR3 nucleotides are TGTGCCAGCAGTTACTCGAAGACAGGATACGAGCAGTACTTC. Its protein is CASSYSKTGYEQYF.

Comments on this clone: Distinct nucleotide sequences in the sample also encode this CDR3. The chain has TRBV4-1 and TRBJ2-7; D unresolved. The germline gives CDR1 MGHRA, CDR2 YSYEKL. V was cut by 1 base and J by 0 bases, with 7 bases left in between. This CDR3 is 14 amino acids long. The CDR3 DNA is TGCGCCAGCAGCCAAGTTTCGAGCTCCTACGAGCAGTACTTC. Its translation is CASSQVSSSYEQYF.

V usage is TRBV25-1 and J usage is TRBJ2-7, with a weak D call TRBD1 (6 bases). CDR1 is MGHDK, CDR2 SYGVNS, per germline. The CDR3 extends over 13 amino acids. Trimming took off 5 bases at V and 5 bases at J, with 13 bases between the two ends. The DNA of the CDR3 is TGTGCCAGCAGTTCAACAGGGTTGGACGAGCAGTACTTC. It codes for CASSSTGLDEQYF.

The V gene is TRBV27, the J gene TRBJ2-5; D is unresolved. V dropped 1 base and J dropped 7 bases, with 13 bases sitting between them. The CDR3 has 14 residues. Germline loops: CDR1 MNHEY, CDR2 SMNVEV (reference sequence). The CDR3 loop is CASSLYPNEVTQYF. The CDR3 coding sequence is TGTGCCAGCAGTTTATATCCTAATGAGGTGACCCAGTACTTC.

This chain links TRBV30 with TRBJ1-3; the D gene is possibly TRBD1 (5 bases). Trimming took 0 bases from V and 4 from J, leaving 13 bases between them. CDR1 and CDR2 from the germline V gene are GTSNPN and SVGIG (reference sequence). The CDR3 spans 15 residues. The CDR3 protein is CAWSVGGLSGNTIYF. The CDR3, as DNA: TGTGCCTGGAGTGTCGGGGGACTCTCCGGAAACACCATATATTTT.

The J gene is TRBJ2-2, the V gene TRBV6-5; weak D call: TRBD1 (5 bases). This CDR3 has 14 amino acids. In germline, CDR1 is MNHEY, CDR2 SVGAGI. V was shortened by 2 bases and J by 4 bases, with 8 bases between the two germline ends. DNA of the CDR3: TGTGCCAGCAGTTACAGGGGTGGCACCGGGGAGCTGTTTTTT. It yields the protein CASSYRGGTGELFF.

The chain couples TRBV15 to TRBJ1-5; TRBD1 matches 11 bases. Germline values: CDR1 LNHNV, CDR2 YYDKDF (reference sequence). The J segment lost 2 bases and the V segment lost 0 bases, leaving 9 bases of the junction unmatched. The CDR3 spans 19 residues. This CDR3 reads CATSRDRGTGGSGNQPQHF. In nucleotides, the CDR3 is TGTGCCACCAGCAGAGATCGAGGGACAGGGGGGAGTGGCAATCAGCCCCAGCATTTT.

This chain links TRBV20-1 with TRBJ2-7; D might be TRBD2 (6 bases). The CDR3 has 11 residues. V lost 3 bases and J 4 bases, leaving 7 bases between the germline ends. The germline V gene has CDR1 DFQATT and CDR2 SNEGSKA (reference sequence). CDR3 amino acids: CSASGGYEQYF. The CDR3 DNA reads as TGCAGTGCTAGCGGGGGATACGAGCAGTACTTC.

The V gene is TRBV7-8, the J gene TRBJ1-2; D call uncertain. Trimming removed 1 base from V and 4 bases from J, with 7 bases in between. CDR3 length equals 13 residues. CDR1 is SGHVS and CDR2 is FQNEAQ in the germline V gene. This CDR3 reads CASSLDDSYGYTF. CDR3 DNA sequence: TGTGCCAGCAGCTTAGATGACTCCTATGGCTACACCTTC.

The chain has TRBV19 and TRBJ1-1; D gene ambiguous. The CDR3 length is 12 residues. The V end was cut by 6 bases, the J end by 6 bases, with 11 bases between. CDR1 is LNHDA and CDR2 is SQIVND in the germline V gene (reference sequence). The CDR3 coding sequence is TGTGCCAGTAGCTTCGGGTGGGCTGAAGCTTTCTTT. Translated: CASSFGWAEAFF.

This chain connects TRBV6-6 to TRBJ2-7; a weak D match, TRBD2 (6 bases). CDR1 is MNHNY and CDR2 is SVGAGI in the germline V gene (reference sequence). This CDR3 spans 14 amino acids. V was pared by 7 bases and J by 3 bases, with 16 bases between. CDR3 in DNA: TGTGCCAGCACCCCCCGGGGGTACGACTACGAGCAGTACTTC. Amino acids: CASTPRGYDYEQYF.

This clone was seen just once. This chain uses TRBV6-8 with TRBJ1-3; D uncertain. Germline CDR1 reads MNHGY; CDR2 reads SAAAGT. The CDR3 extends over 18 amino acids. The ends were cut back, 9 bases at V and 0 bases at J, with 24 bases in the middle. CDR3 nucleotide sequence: TGTGCCAGACCAACAGTTCACCGTACTCCGGCCTCTGGAAACACCATATATTTT. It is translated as CARPTVHRTPASGNTIYF.

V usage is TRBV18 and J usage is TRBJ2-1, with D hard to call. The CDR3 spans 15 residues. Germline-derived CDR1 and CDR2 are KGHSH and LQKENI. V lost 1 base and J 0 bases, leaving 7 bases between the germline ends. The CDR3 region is CASSPLSGSYNEQFF. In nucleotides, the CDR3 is TGTGCCAGCTCACCACTGTCAGGCTCCTACAATGAGCAGTTCTTC.

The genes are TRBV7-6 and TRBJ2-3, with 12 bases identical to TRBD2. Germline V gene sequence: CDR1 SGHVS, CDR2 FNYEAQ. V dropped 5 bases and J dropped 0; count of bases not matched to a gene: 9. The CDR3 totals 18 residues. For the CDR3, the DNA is TGTGCCAGCAGCCTACTAGCGGGGGGCGGTACTAGCACAGATACGCAGTATTTT. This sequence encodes CASSLLAGGGTSTDTQYF.

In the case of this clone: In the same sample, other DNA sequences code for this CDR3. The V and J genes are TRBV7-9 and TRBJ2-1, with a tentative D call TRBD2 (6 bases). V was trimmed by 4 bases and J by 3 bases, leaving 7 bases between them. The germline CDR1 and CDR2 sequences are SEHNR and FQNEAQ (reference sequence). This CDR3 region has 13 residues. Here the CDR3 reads CASSSGLYNEQFF. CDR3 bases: TGTGCCAGCAGCTCGGGACTCTACAATGAGCAGTTCTTC.

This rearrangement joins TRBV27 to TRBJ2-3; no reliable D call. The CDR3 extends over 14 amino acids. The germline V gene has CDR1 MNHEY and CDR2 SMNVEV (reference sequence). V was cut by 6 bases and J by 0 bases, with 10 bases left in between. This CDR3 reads CASSLAKSTDTQYF. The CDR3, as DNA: TGTGCCAGCAGCTTAGCTAAAAGCACAGATACGCAGTATTTT.

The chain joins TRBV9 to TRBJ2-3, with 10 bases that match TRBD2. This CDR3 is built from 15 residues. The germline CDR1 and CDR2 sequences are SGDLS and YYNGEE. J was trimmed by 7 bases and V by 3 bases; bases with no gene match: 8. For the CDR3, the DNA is TGTGCCAGCAGCGCTAGCGGGGGAAATTTAAATACGCAGTATTTT. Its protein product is CASSASGGNLNTQYF.